Below, one T cell receptor (beta chain) is given with its context. This sample was included in a study of blood T cell repertoires in COVID-19. For the study at large: T cells, B-cell-depleted T cells, or PBMCs provided the cDNA or gDNA that served as material.

Assay used: immunoSEQ multiplex PCR; TCRdb lists only in-frame clones, some missing. The sample includes some 80,000 clones, approximately 85% of them seen just once. This CDR3 is 14 amino acids long. Germline V CDR1 and CDR2: MNHEY, SVGAGI. V was cut by 2 bases and J by 2 bases, with 9 bases left in between. The sample consisted of peripheral blood. The receptor comes from a woman older than 75 with active or convalescent COVID-19. V gene TRBV6-5 combines with J gene TRBJ1-1; D is ambiguous. CDR3: CASSYMAGNTEAFF. The CDR3, as DNA: TGTGCCAGCAGTTACATGGCAGGAAACACTGAAGCTTTCTTT.